This entry lists 10 T cell receptor beta chains sequenced from one sample in a study of T cells in Graves' hyperthyroidism and ophthalmopathy. Amplification of TCR beta CDR3 regions was performed using RNA transcripts as template. The HTBI set primed first-round TCR CDR3 RT-PCR. A single record per CDR3 protein comes from TCRdb applying MiXCR to the multiplex PCR reads. The sample includes under 350,000 distinct CDR3 sequences, over 15% seen only once; the top ten take over 50%. The sequenced sample consisted of blood. The receptors stem from a woman aged 55-75 years with Graves' ophthalmopathy.

At least ten counts were recorded for this clonotype. This sequence joins TRBV6-2 or TRBV6-3 and TRBJ2-7; 7 bases are shared with TRBD1. Trimming removed 6 bases from V and 3 bases from J; junction bases left unmatched: 2. Germline V CDR1 and CDR2: MNHEY, SVGEGT. This CDR3 is built from 12 residues. The DNA of the CDR3 is TGTGCCAGCAGGACAGGGAGCTACGAGCAGTACTTC. It encodes CASRTGSYEQYF.

The chain joins TRBV28 to TRBJ2-2; 14 bases line up with TRBD2. CDR1 is MDHEN, CDR2 SYDVKM, per germline. The CDR3 sequence is 18 residues long. V gave up 7 bases and J gave up 5 bases; unmatched junction bases: 12. The chain's CDR3 is CASTNPGLAGAGTGELFF. The DNA for the CDR3 is TGTGCCAGCACCAATCCGGGACTAGCGGGGGCTGGGACCGGGGAGCTGTTTTTT.

This clonotype was observed a handful of times. The CDR3 bases are TGTGCCAGCAGCTCCCTCGGCCTAGCGGGGGCGGGGAATGAGCAGTTCTTC. Encoded protein: CASSSLGLAGAGNEQFF. V is TRBV5-6 and J is TRBJ2-1; 10 bases match TRBD2. J gave up 7 bases and V 3 bases, and 13 bases lay outside the gene matches. CDR3 length: 17 amino acids. CDR1 SGHDT and CDR2 YYEEEE come from the germline V gene.

This chain uses TRBV2 with TRBJ1-4; D uncertain. The CDR3 totals 14 residues. With 8 bases removed from V and 8 bases from J, the gap between germline ends came to 18 bases. The germline V gene encodes CDR1 SNHLY and CDR2 FYNNEI. The CDR3 coding sequence is TGTGCCAGCCTTTTTAAGGGTCTTGGGGAAAAACTGTTTTTT. Its protein product is CASLFKGLGEKLFF.

This clonotype occurred many times. J is TRBJ2-1 and V is TRBV11-1; 15 bases map to TRBD2. Per the germline V gene, CDR1 is SGHAT and CDR2 is FQDESV (reference sequence). The CDR3 extends over 16 amino acids. J lost 9 bases, V lost 5 bases, and 8 bases had no gene match. The CDR3 coding sequence is TGTGCCAGCAGCCATGGGACTAGCGGGAGGAGGGGTGAGCAGTTCTTC. It specifies CASSHGTSGRRGEQFF.

In its sample, this clonotype was seen many times. The V and J genes are TRBV7-2 and TRBJ2-7; TRBD1 aligns across 8 bases. The CDR3 runs to 14 residues. Losses at the gene ends were 5 bases for V and 3 bases for J; bases not matched to a gene: 6. In germline, CDR1 is SGHTA, CDR2 FQGNSA. CDR3 loop: CASSADRANYEQYF. CDR3 nucleotides: TGTGCCAGCAGCGCGGACAGGGCCAACTACGAGCAGTACTTC.

This clonotype has a count of ten or more. The rearrangement joins TRBV27 to TRBJ1-1; possibly TRBD1 for D (6 bases). Germline CDR1 and CDR2: MNHEY and SMNVEV (reference sequence). V was clipped by 3 bases and J by 3 bases, with 17 bases between them. The CDR3 sequence is 16 residues long. CDR3 DNA sequence: TGTGCCAGCAGTTTGGGCCCCGGGGGGGGCCACACTGAAGCTTTCTTT. Translation gives CASSLGPGGGHTEAFF.

This clonotype was seen many times. The rearrangement joins TRBV20-1 to TRBJ2-5; TRBD2 matches 7 bases. The CDR3 has 13 amino acids. V lost 6 bases to trimming and J lost 1 base; unmatched junction nucleotides: 5. The germline V gene has CDR1 DFQATT and CDR2 SNEGSKA (reference sequence). The CDR3 region is CSAGGRGQETQYF. DNA for the CDR3: TGCAGTGCGGGGGGGAGAGGCCAAGAGACCCAGTACTTC.

This clonotype was seen at least ten times. The chain recombines TRBV5-1 with TRBJ2-5; D gene uncertain. CDR1 is SGHRS, CDR2 YFSETQ, per germline. V shed 0 bases and J shed 0 bases, with 9 bases lying between them. CDR3 length: 15 residues. CDR3 protein: CASSLGGRNQETQYF. The CDR3 DNA follows: TGCGCCAGCAGCTTGGGCGGCAGGAACCAAGAGACCCAGTACTTC.

This clonotype came up a few times. This chain uses TRBV7-6 with TRBJ2-2; D is ambiguous. The V gene lost 1 base and the J gene lost 6 bases, with 21 bases spanning the gap. Germline CDR1 and CDR2: SGHVS and FNYEAQ. The CDR3 is 18 amino acids. The CDR3 protein is CASSLGTSQIGTAGELFF. The CDR3 DNA is TGTGCCAGCAGCTTAGGCACGTCCCAAATCGGTACCGCCGGGGAGCTGTTTTTT.